This TCR beta chain was recovered during a study of T-cell memory formation after mild COVID-19. Study context: Each donor largely had its own TCR clusters. The study's findings and limits: The study found balanced CD4/CD8 in clones contracting day 15 to 85 and a CD4+ lean in later expanders. Some responding clones appeared in pre-infection memory, suggesting cross-reactive memory joined. Mainly in CM and EM were contracting CD4+ clones; CD8+ were in EMRA.

V lost 6 bases and J lost 2, with 7 bases in between. The CDR3 runs to 12 residues. The germline gives CDR1 SNHLY, CDR2 FYNNEI. Many counts were recorded for this clonotype. Its specificity is unknown. TCRdb passed the 5' RACE reads through MiXCR, listing each CDR3 protein once. The profile shows about 38,000 distinct CDR3 sequences, roughly an eighth of them singletons. The sequenced material came from PBMCs or a T cell subset sorted from them (not recorded which). J is TRBJ2-5 and V is TRBV2; D ambiguous. The sequence was obtained from a man aged 18 to 30 who had mild COVID-19 (a few samples of this study predate the infection). Cell type and time point are not known. The CDR3 region is CASRKDQETQYF. CDR3 in DNA: TGTGCCAGCAGGAAAGATCAAGAGACCCAGTACTTC.